The TCR beta chain under discussion was sequenced for a study of a mutant IDH1 vaccine in newly diagnosed glioma. Stated time point: week 35, safety follow-up. In every dose of vaccine, 300 ug of mutant IDH1 20-mer peptide was given alongside topical imiquimod. Clones were read by immunoSEQ multiplex PCR, and TCRdb kept only the in-frame ones, dropping some. Altogether about 60,000 clones are present, about four fifths being singletons, with the ten largest covering 5% to 6.5%. Trimming cost V 0 bases and J 4 bases, with 8 bases left between them. CDR3 size: 13 residues. CDR1 is SGHRS, CDR2 YFSETQ, per germline. Worth noting for this clone: What it binds is unknown.

This TCR came from a man aged 40-49 years with glioma. V gene TRBV5-1 combines with J gene TRBJ2-7, with unresolved D. The sequenced sample was PBMCs, obtained from a glioma patient whose treatment included an IDH1 peptide vaccine. Here the CDR3 DNA reads TGCGCCAGCAGCTTGGGGACCAAGTACGAGCAGTACTTC. Its protein is CASSLGTKYEQYF.